This T cell receptor (beta chain) derives from a study of CD8+CD57+ T cells in acquired aplastic anemia. Across the study: When averaged, DNA from sorted CD4+ and CD8+ cells came to approximately 3 ug.

This clonotype has just a few counts. Sequencing was done on patients that had shown CD8+CD57+ cell expansion by flow cytometry. Severe acquired aplastic anemia was diagnosed in all patients. Therapy had not been given to patients before blood sampling. Genomic DNA served as template for TCR beta VDJ and CDR3 profiling. TCRdb called the reads again in MiXCR, with one record for every CDR3 protein. The table lists around 200,000 distinct CDR3 sequences, around 50% of them singletons. This sequence was found in a human donor with aplastic anemia. Sequencing was done on a sample of sorted CD4+, CD8+, or CD8+CD57+ T cells (not recorded which) from PBMCs.

The CDR3 spells CAIMGRLDTEAFF. The DNA of the CDR3 is TGTGCCATCATGGGGCGTTTGGACACTGAAGCTTTCTTT. The chain uses TRBV10-3 and TRBJ1-1; TRBD1 might be the D (5 bases). Germline assignment: CDR1 ENHRY and CDR2 SYGVKD. This CDR3 is built from 13 residues. V lost 7 bases to trimming and J lost 3 bases, with 12 bases between them.